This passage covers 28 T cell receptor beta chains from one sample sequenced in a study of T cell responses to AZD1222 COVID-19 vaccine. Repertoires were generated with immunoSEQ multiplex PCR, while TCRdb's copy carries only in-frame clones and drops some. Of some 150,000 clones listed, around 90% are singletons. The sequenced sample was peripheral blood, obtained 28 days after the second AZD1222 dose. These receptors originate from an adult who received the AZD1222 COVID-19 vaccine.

CDR3 nucleotides: TGTGCCAGCACCACTGCCCTGCCCGGGGAGCTGTTTTTT. It yields the protein CASTTALPGELFF. The V gene is TRBV27, the J gene TRBJ2-2; D gene unclear. The CDR3 sequence is 13 residues long. Trimming removed 7 bases from V and 6 bases from J, with 12 bases in between. CDR1 is MNHEY and CDR2 is SMNVEV in the germline V gene (reference sequence).

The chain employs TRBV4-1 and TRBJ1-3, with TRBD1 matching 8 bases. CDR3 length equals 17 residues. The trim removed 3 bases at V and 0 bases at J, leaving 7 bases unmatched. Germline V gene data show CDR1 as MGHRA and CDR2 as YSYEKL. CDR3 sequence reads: CASSQSTGEFSGNTIYF. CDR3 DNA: TGCGCCAGCAGCCAGTCGACAGGGGAATTCTCTGGAAACACCATATATTTT.

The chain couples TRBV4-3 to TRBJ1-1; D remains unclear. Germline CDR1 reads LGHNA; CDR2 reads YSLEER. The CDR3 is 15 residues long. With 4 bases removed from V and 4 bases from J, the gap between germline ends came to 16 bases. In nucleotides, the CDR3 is TGCGCCAGCAGCCGCAGACTGTTCATGGGCACTGAAGCTTTCTTT. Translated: CASSRRLFMGTEAFF.

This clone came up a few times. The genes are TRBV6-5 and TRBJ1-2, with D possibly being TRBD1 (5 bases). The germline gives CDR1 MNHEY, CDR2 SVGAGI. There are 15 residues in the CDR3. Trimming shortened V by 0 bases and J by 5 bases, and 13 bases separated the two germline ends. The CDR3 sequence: CASSYSKAGWYGYTF. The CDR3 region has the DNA TGTGCCAGCAGTTACTCGAAGGCAGGGTGGTATGGCTACACCTTC.

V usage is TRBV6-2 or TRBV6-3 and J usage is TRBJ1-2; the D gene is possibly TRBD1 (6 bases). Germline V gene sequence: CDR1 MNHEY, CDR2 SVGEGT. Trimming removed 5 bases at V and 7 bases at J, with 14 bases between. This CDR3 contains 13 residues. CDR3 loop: CASSPGTPVGYTF. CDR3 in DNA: TGTGCCAGCAGTCCCGGGACACCCGTTGGCTACACCTTC.

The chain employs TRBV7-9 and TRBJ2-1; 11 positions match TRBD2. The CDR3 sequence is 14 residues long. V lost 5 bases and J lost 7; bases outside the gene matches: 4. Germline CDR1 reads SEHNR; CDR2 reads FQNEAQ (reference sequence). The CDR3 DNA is TGTGCCAGCAGCGGGGGACTAGCGGTTAATGAGCAGTTCTTC. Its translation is CASSGGLAVNEQFF.

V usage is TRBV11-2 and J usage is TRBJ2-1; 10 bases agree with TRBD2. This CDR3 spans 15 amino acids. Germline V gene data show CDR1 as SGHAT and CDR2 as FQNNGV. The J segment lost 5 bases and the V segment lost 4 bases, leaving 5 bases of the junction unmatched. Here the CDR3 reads CASSSGTSVNNEQFF. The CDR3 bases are TGTGCCAGCAGCTCGGGGACTAGCGTGAACAATGAGCAGTTCTTC. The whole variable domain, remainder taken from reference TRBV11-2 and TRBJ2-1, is EAGVAQSPRYKIIEKRQSVAFWCNPISGHATLYWYQQILGQGPKLLIQFQNNGVVDDSQLPKDRFSAERLKGVDSTLKIQPAKLEDSAVYLCASSSGTSVNNEQFFGPGTRLTVL.

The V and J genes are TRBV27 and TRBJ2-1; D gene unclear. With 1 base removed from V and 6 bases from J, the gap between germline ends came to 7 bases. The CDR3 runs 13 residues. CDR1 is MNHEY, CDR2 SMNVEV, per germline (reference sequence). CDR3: CASSLFGGNEQFF. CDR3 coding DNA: TGTGCCAGCAGTTTATTCGGTGGCAATGAGCAGTTCTTC.

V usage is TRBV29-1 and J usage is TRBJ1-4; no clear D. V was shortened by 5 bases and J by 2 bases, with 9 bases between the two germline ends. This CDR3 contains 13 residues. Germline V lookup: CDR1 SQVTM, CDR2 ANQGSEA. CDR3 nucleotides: TGCAGCGTTCGACAATATACTAATGAAAAACTGTTTTTT. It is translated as CSVRQYTNEKLFF.

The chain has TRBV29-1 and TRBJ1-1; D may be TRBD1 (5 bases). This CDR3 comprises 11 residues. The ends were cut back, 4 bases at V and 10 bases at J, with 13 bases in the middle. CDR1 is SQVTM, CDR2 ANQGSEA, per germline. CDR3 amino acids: CSVVNRNGAFF. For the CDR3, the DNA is TGCAGCGTTGTGAACAGGAACGGAGCTTTCTTT.

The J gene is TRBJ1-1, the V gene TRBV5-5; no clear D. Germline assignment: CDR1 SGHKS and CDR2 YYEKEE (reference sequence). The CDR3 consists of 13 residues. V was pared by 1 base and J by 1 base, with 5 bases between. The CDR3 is CASSLTANTEAFF. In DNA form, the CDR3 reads TGTGCCAGCAGCTTGACAGCGAACACTGAAGCTTTCTTT.

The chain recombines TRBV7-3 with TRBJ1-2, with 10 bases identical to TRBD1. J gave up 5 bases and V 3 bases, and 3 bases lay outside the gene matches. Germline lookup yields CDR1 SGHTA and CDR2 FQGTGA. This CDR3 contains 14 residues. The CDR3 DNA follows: TGTGCCAGCAGCTTGACAGGGGGCGCTTATGGCTACACCTTC. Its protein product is CASSLTGGAYGYTF. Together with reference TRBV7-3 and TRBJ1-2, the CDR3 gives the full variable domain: GAGVSQTPSNKVTEKGKYVELRCDPISGHTALYWYRQSLGQGPEFLIYFQGTGAADDSGLPNDRFFAVRPEGSVSTLKIQRTERGDSAVYLCASSLTGGAYGYTFGSGTRLTVV.

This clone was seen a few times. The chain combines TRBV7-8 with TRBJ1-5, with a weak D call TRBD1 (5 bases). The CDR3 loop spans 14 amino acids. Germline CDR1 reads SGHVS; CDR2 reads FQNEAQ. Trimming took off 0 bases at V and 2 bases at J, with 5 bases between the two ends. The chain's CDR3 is CASSLAGGNQPQHF. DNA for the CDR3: TGTGCCAGCAGCTTAGCAGGGGGCAATCAGCCCCAGCATTTT.

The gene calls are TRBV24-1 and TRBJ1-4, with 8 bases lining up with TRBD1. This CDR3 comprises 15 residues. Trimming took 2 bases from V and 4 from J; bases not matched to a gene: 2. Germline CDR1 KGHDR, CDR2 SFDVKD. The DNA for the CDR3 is TGTGCCACCAGTGATTCGGGACAGGTTAATGAAAAACTGTTTTTT. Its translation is CATSDSGQVNEKLFF.

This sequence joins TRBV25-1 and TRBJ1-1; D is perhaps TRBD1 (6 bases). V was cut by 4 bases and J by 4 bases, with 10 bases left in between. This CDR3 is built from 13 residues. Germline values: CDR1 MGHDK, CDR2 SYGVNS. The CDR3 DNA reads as TGTGCCAGCAGTGTGGGGGGGCTCACTGAAGCTTTCTTT. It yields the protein CASSVGGLTEAFF.

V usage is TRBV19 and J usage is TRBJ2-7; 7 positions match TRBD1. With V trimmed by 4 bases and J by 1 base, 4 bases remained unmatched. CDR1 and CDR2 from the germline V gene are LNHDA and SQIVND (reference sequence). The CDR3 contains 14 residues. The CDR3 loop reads CASSRETGSYEQYF. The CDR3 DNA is TGTGCCAGTAGTAGAGAGACAGGGTCCTACGAGCAGTACTTC.

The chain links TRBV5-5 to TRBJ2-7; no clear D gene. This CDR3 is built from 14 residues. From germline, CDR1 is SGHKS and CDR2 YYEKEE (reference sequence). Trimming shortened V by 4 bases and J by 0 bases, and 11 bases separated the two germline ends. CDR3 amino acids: CASSGPLPSYEQYF. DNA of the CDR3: TGTGCCAGCAGCGGACCACTACCCTCCTACGAGCAGTACTTC.

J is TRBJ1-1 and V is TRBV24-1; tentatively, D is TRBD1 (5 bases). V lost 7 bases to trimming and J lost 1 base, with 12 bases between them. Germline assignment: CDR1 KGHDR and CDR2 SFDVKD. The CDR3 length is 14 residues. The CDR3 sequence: CATSAGLGNTEAFF. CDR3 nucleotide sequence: TGTGCCACCAGCGCAGGGCTGGGGAACACTGAAGCTTTCTTT.

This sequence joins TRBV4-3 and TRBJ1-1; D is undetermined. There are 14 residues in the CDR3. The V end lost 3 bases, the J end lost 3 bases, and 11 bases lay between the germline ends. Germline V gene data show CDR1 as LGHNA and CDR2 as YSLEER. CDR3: CASSQGGGYTEAFF. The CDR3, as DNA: TGCGCCAGCAGCCAGGGCGGAGGGTACACTGAAGCTTTCTTT.

CDR3 DNA: TGTGCCAGCAGCCCGACCGCCTACGAGCAGTACTTC. This sequence encodes CASSPTAYEQYF. This chain links TRBV6-2 or TRBV6-3 with TRBJ2-7, with no clear D. Germline CDR1 and CDR2: MNHEY and SVGEGT. The ends were cut back, 6 bases at V and 2 bases at J, with 8 bases in the middle. The CDR3 runs to 12 residues.

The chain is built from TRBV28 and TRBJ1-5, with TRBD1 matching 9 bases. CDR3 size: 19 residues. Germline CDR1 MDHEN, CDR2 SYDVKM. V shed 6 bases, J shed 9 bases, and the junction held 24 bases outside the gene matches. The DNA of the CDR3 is TGTGCCAGCAGCGCTAGGACTATCCGCCGGGACAGGGTAACGGGGCCCCAGCATTTT. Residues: CASSARTIRRDRVTGPQHF.

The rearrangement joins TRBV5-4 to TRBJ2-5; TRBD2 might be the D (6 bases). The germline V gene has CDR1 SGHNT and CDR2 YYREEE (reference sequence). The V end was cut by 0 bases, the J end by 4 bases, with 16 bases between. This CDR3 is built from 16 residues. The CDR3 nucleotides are TGTGCCAGCAGCTTGGGGGAGGTGGCGATGGGAGAGACCCAGTACTTC. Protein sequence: CASSLGEVAMGETQYF.

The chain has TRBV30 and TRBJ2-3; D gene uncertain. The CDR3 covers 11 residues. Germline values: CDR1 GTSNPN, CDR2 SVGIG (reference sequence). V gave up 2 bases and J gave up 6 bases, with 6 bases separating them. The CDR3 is CAWSPRDTQYF. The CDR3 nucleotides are TGTGCCTGGAGTCCGAGGGATACGCAGTATTTT.

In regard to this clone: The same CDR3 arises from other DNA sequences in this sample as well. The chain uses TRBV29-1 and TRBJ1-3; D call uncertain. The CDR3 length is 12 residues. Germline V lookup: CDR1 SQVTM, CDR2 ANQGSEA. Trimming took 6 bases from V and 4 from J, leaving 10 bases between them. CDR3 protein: CSVGSSGNTIYF. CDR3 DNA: TGCAGCGTAGGGAGTTCGGGAAACACCATATATTTT. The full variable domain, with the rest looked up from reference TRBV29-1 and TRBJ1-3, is SAVISQKPSRDICQRGTSLTIQCQVDSQVTMMFWYRQQPGQSLTLIATANQGSEATYESGFVIDKFPISRPNLTFSTLTVSNMSPEDSSIYLCSVGSSGNTIYFGEGSWLTVV.

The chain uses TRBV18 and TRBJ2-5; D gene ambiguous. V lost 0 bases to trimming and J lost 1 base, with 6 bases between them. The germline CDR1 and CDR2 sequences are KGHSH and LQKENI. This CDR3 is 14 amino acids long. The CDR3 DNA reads TGTGCCAGCTCACCACCGGAAACCCAAGAGACCCAGTACTTC. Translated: CASSPPETQETQYF.

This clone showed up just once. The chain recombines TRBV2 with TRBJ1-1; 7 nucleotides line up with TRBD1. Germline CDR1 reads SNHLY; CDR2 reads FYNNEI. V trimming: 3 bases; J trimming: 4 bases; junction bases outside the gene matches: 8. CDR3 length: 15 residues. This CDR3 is CASSDIRQGGTEAFF. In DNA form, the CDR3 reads TGTGCCAGCAGTGATATCAGACAGGGCGGCACTGAAGCTTTCTTT. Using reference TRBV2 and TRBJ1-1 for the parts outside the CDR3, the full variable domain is EPEVTQTPSHQVTQMGQEVILRCVPISNHLYFYWYRQILGQKVEFLVSFYNNEISEKSEIFDDQFSVERPDGSNFTLKIRSTKLEDSAMYFCASSDIRQGGTEAFFGQGTRLTVV.

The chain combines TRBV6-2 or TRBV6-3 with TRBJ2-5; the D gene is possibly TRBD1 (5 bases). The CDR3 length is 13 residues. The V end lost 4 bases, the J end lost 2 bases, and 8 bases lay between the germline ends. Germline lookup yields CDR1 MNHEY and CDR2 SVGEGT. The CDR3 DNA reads TGTGCCAGCAGTTGGGCAGGGCAAGAGACCCAGTACTTC. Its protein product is CASSWAGQETQYF.

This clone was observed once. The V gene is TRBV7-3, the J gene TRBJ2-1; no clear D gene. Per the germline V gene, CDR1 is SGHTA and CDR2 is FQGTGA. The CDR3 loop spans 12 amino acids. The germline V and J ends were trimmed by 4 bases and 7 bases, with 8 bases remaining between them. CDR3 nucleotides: TGTGCCAGCAGCTACGACCTTAATGAGCAGTTCTTC. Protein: CASSYDLNEQFF.